The entry below describes one T cell receptor (beta chain). CDR1 and CDR2 (germline): SGHTA, FQGNSA. The J segment lost 1 base and the V segment lost 4 bases, leaving 0 bases of the junction unmatched. This CDR3 is built from 13 residues. These data belong to a study of blood T cell repertoires in COVID-19. The repertoire was sequenced with immunoSEQ multiplex PCR; TCRdb's copy has only in-frame clones and lacks some. The table has 360,000 or so clones, about 90% seen once. Individuals aged 18 to 89 years were recruited from approximately 24 US areas. Cohorts were determined from participant-reported clinical history. Two negative PCRs, clearance, or symptom resolution characterized the recovered Cohort 3 donors.

Sequencing input: PBMCs or T cells enriched from blood (not recorded which). The chain couples TRBV7-2 to TRBJ1-2, with 7 positions matching TRBD1. This TCR came from a woman between 25 and 40 years old who had recovered from COVID-19. DNA of the CDR3: TGTGCCAGCAGCTGGGACAGTAACTATGGCTACACCTTC. Translation: CASSWDSNYGYTF.